This record covers a single T cell receptor (beta chain). Germline V gives CDR1 SGHAT, CDR2 FQNNGV. The CDR3 has 16 amino acids. J gave up 3 bases and V 4 bases, and 10 bases lay outside the gene matches. This sample was included in a study of blood T cell repertoires in COVID-19. The wider study: Some COVID-19 samples were acute and others convalescent; all came from the United States, Italy and Spain. Nucleic acid was either cDNA or gDNA, and it came from T cells, B-cell-depleted T cells, or PBMCs.

In the authors' workflow: Scientists estimated how many nucleated cells there were by amplifying reference gene primers. Sequencing used immunoSEQ multiplex PCR; TCRdb keeps in-frame clones, though not all of them. V, J and clone size reflect that table, while D and trimming were determined from the DNA. Of 120,000 or so clones listed, 65% to 90% are singletons. The clonotype originates from a man aged 80 or over with active or convalescent COVID-19. The gene calls are TRBV11-2 and TRBJ1-1, with 8 positions matching TRBD1. The specimen sequenced was peripheral blood. The CDR3 region is CASSSNARGPDTEAFF. The DNA for the CDR3 is TGTGCCAGCAGCTCTAACGCCAGGGGGCCGGACACTGAAGCTTTCTTT.